This T cell receptor beta chain stems from a study of cytomegalovirus exposure and HLA in healthy donors. Use of 60 Vbeta and 13 Jbeta primers characterized the PCR. Produced via immunoSEQ multiplex PCR; TCRdb's table is partial and in-frame only. The data show under 150,000 clones, roughly 80% seen once. This CDR3 is built from 14 residues. Trimming pared 6 bases from V and 4 bases from J, leaving 15 bases between. The germline V gene encodes CDR1 MNHEY and CDR2 SVGAGI. About this clone itself: Its antigen is as yet unknown.

Study-wide results and limits: At a 0.05 false discovery rate, a later analysis found around 17,000 TCR beta sequences to be associated with HLA alleles.

The sequence came from a boy under 10 years old in good health and CMV-seronegative. The sample comprised PBMCs. The rearrangement links TRBV6-5 to TRBJ1-2; tentatively, D is TRBD1 (5 bases). The CDR3 protein is CASSGTGKGYGYTF. DNA of the CDR3: TGTGCCAGCAGCGGAACAGGTAAAGGCTATGGCTACACCTTC.